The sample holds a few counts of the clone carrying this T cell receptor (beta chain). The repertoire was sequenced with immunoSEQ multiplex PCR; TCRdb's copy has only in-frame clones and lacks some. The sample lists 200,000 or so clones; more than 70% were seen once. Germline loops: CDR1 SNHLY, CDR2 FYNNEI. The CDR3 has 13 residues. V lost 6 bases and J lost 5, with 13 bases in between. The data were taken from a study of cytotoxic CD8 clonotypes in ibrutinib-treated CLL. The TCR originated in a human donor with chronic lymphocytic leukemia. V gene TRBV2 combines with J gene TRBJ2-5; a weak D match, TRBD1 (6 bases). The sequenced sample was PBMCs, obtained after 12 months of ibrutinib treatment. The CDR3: CASRARGFETQYF. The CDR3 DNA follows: TGTGCCAGCAGGGCTAGGGGGTTTGAGACCCAGTACTTC.